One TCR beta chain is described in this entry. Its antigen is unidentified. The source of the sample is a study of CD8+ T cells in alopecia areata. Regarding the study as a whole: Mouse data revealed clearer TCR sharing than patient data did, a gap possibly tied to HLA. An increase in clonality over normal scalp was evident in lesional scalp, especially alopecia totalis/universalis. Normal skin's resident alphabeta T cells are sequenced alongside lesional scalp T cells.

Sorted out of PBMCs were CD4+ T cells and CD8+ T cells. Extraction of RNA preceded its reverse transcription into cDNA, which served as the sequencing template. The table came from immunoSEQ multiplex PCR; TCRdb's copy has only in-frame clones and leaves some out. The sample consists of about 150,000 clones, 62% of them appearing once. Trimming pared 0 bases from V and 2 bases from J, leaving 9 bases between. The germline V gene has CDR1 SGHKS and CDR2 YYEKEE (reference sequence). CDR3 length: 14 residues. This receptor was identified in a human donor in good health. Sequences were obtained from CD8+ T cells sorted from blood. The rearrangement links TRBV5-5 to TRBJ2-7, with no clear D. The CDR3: CASSLEQLPYEQYF. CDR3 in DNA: TGTGCCAGCAGCTTGGAACAGCTACCCTACGAGCAGTACTTC.